These 4 T cell receptor beta chains came from one sample sequenced in a study of blood T cells in healthy people across ages. With a J-beta primer mix and a sample-barcoded 5' primer, a second PCR ran roughly 6 to 11 cycles. TCRdb re-called the 5' RACE reads through MiXCR, storing one row per CDR3 protein. The sample yields some 710,000 distinct CDR3 sequences, roughly 20% seen once. Material for sequencing was blood. The receptor set was obtained from a man aged 65 to 85 in good health.

J is TRBJ2-5 and V is TRBV7-2, with D maybe TRBD2 (5 bases). This CDR3 is 15 amino acids long. V lost 5 bases to trimming and J lost 4 bases, with 17 bases between them. From germline, CDR1 is SGHTA and CDR2 FQGNSA. CDR3 coding DNA: TGTGCCAGCAGCCCAAGACTCAGCCGGGGAGAGACCCAGTACTTC. Residues: CASSPRLSRGETQYF. The variable domain in full, completed from reference TRBV7-2 and TRBJ2-5, reads GAGVSQSPSNKVTEKGKDVELRCDPISGHTALYWYRQSLGQGLEFLIYFQGNSAPDKSGLPSDRFSAERTGGSVSTLTIQRTQQEDSAVYLCASSPRLSRGETQYFGPGTRLLVL.

The chain is built from TRBV27 and TRBJ1-1, with 8 bases aligning to TRBD1. The V and J ends lost 6 bases and 5 bases, in that order; junction bases with no gene match: 8. Germline values: CDR1 MNHEY, CDR2 SMNVEV (reference sequence). This CDR3 is 14 amino acids long. The CDR3 nucleotides are TGTGCCAGCAGCCCCAACAGGGGGTGGACTGAAGCTTTCTTT. It codes for CASSPNRGWTEAFF.

This clonotype was detected a few times. This sequence joins TRBV18 and TRBJ1-1; D is undetermined. This CDR3 has 14 amino acids. The V gene lost 6 bases and the J gene lost 2 bases, with 13 bases spanning the gap. Germline CDR1 and CDR2: KGHSH and LQKENI. The CDR3 loop reads CASSRNYGNTEAFF. CDR3 in DNA: TGTGCCAGCTCCCGAAATTACGGTAACACTGAAGCTTTCTTT.

This clonotype is a singleton in its sample. The V and J genes are TRBV5-1 and TRBJ2-7, with TRBD2 matching over 14 bases. J was trimmed by 6 bases and V by 3 bases; bases with no gene match: 5. The CDR3 is made up of 15 amino acids. From germline, CDR1 is SGHRS and CDR2 YFSETQ. The CDR3 here is CASSSLTSGGGEQYF. The CDR3 DNA reads as TGCGCCAGCAGCTCCCTGACTAGCGGGGGGGGCGAGCAGTACTTC. The whole variable domain, remainder taken from reference TRBV5-1 and TRBJ2-7, is KAGVTQTPRYLIKTRGQQVTLSCSPISGHRSVSWYQQTPGQGLQFLFEYFSETQRNKGNFPGRFSGRQFSNSRSEMNVSTLELGDSALYLCASSSLTSGGGEQYFGPGTRLTVT.